Following are 27 T cell receptor beta chains from one sample sequenced in a study of blood T cell repertoires in COVID-19. Profiling relied on immunoSEQ multiplex PCR, and the TCRdb table lists in-frame clones only, not all of them. This sample carries about 42,000 clones, around 94% of them seen once, and the ten largest clones take 8% to 10%. Sequencing was done on a sample of peripheral blood. The receptors stem from a man in his fifties or sixties with active COVID-19.

A single count supports this clone. The gene calls are TRBV6-5 and TRBJ1-2; D is undetermined. Germline loops: CDR1 MNHEY, CDR2 SVGAGI. The CDR3 length is 14 residues. V was pared by 2 bases and J by 4 bases, with 11 bases between. As DNA, the CDR3 is TGTGCCAGCAGTTACCGGGGAGGTGGCTATGGCTACACCTTC. This codes for CASSYRGGGYGYTF.

V and J are TRBV28 and TRBJ1-3; D is perhaps TRBD1 (6 bases). CDR3 length equals 15 residues. V dropped 5 bases and J dropped 4 bases, with 15 bases sitting between them. Germline CDR1 MDHEN, CDR2 SYDVKM. DNA for the CDR3: TGTGCCAGCAGTCCCAGGGGCACGGGAGGAAACACCATATATTTT. Its protein is CASSPRGTGGNTIYF.

The chain joins TRBV6-6 to TRBJ2-7, with D maybe TRBD2 (5 bases). Germline lookup yields CDR1 MNHNY and CDR2 SVGAGI (reference sequence). V was shortened by 4 bases and J by 2 bases, with 9 bases between the two germline ends. The CDR3 contains 13 residues. The CDR3 loop reads CASSSSGTYEQYF. The CDR3 coding sequence is TGTGCCAGCAGTTCGAGCGGTACCTACGAGCAGTACTTC.

This chain joins TRBV7-9 and TRBJ2-5; D may be TRBD1 (6 bases). There are 13 residues in the CDR3. CDR1 SEHNR and CDR2 FQNEAQ come from the germline V gene (reference sequence). Trimming cost V 5 bases and J 4 bases, with 11 bases left between them. The CDR3 protein is CASSLRGGETQYF. In DNA, the CDR3 is TGTGCCAGCAGCCTCCGAGGGGGAGAGACCCAGTACTTC.

The chain links TRBV4-2 to TRBJ2-1; 9 nucleotides align to TRBD1. The CDR3 extends over 16 amino acids. CDR1 and CDR2 (germline): LGHNA, YNFKEQ. Losses at the gene ends were 4 bases for V and 4 bases for J; bases not matched to a gene: 8. For the CDR3, the DNA is TGTGCCAGCAGCCGCACAGGGGGCGGGTCATACAATGAGCAGTTCTTC. Protein sequence: CASSRTGGGSYNEQFF.

The V call is TRBV27, the J call TRBJ2-2; D possibly corresponds to TRBD2 (5 bases). The CDR3 has 17 residues. Germline V gene lookup returns CDR1 MNHEY and CDR2 SMNVEV (reference sequence). Trimming shortened V by 7 bases and J by 0 bases, and 18 bases separated the two germline ends. Here the CDR3 DNA reads TGTGCCAGCACCCCTGATTCCGCACTAGCGAACACCGGGGAGCTGTTTTTT. Protein product: CASTPDSALANTGELFF.

The rearrangement uses TRBV24-1 and TRBJ2-2; D is perhaps TRBD1 (5 bases). Trimming took 8 bases from V and 2 from J, leaving 8 bases between them. CDR1 is KGHDR, CDR2 SFDVKD, per germline. The CDR3 contains 13 residues. The CDR3 reads CATIDSNTGELFF. Here the CDR3 DNA reads TGTGCCACCATAGACAGTAACACCGGGGAGCTGTTTTTT.

J is TRBJ2-2 and V is TRBV6-5, with unresolved D. CDR1 is MNHEY, CDR2 SVGAGI, per germline. The V and J ends lost 0 bases and 6 bases respectively, with 8 bases between them. The CDR3 totals 14 residues. Here the CDR3 reads CASSYSNYAGELFF. CDR3 DNA: TGTGCCAGCAGTTACTCGAACTACGCCGGGGAGCTGTTTTTT.

The V gene is TRBV10-1, the J gene TRBJ2-2, with 12 bases aligning to TRBD2. Trimming at V came to 3 bases and at J to 6 bases, leaving 8 bases not matched to a gene. Germline-derived CDR1 and CDR2 are WNHNN and SYGVQD (reference sequence). The CDR3 has 17 amino acids. CDR3 DNA sequence: TGCGCCAGCAGTGACATCCTACTAGCGGGAGGTCCCGGGGAGCTGTTTTTT. Translated: CASSDILLAGGPGELFF.

The V call is TRBV3-1 (or the pseudogene TRBV3-2), the J call TRBJ2-5; tentatively, D is TRBD2 (6 bases). CDR1 is LGHDT and CDR2 is YNNKEL in the germline V gene (reference sequence). The CDR3 runs 14 residues. V was shortened by 2 bases and J by 10 bases, with 17 bases between the two germline ends. Written as DNA, the CDR3 is TGTGCCAGCAGCCAAAGTCGGGACCTGGGAGGCCAGTACTTC. This encodes CASSQSRDLGGQYF.

This clone was seen only once. Other DNA sequences in this specimen translate into the identical CDR3. The V gene is TRBV6-5, the J gene TRBJ1-2, with 7 nucleotides matching TRBD1. The J segment lost 2 bases and the V segment lost 0 bases, leaving 0 bases of the junction unmatched. CDR3 size: 14 residues. Germline V lookup: CDR1 MNHEY, CDR2 SVGAGI. CDR3 DNA sequence: TGTGCCAGCAGTTACTCAGGGGGCAACTATGGCTACACCTTC. It translates to CASSYSGGNYGYTF.

The chain carries TRBV28 and TRBJ2-2; D might be TRBD2 (5 bases). Germline lookup yields CDR1 MDHEN and CDR2 SYDVKM. The CDR3 sequence is 15 residues long. Trimming shortened V by 4 bases and J by 2 bases, and 11 bases separated the two germline ends. The CDR3 region has the DNA TGTGCCAGCAGTTATGAGGGCCTAAACACCGGGGAGCTGTTTTTT. Amino acids: CASSYEGLNTGELFF. Complete variable domain (other parts from reference TRBV28 and TRBJ2-2): DVKVTQSSRYLVKRTGEKVFLECVQDMDHENMFWYRQDPGLGLRLIYFSYDVKMKEKGDIPEGYSVSREKKERFSLILESASTNQTSMYLCASSYEGLNTGELFFGEGSRLTVL.

The chain has TRBV5-1 and TRBJ2-1; D remains ambiguous. Between the trimmed V and J ends, which lost 4 bases and 5 bases, there was a span of 7 bases. The CDR3 runs to 12 residues. Germline V gene data show CDR1 as SGHRS and CDR2 as YFSETQ. CDR3 DNA: TGCGCCAGCAGCCTACCACACAATGAGCAGTTCTTC. Translated: CASSLPHNEQFF.

V usage is TRBV19 and J usage is TRBJ2-2, with 7 bases lining up with TRBD2. The ends lost 7 bases at V and 6 bases at J; junction bases unmatched: 14. The CDR3 totals 16 residues. Germline V gene sequence: CDR1 LNHDA, CDR2 SQIVND (reference sequence). CDR3 sequence (DNA): TGTGCCAGTACTATCCGAAGGGCGGGAGAGCCCGGGGAGCTGTTTTTT. Its translation: CASTIRRAGEPGELFF.

Comments on this clone: The sample contains more than one DNA sequence encoding this CDR3. V is TRBV4-1 and J is TRBJ2-7; 7 bases are shared with TRBD1. The CDR3 totals 15 residues. Germline values: CDR1 MGHRA, CDR2 YSYEKL. V gave up 0 bases and J gave up 0 bases; unmatched junction bases: 2. CDR3 sequence: CASSQDRDSSYEQYF. The DNA of the CDR3 is TGCGCCAGCAGCCAAGATCGGGACAGCTCCTACGAGCAGTACTTC.

V usage is TRBV30 and J usage is TRBJ1-1, with TRBD1 identical over 7 bases. Germline trimming cut 1 base from V and 3 bases from J; bases unmatched to any gene: 8. Germline values: CDR1 GTSNPN, CDR2 SVGIG (reference sequence). There are 15 residues in the CDR3. Here the CDR3 DNA reads TGTGCCTGGAGTGCCGAGGGGGCTTTGTACACTGAAGCTTTCTTT. As protein: CAWSAEGALYTEAFF.

The chain is built from TRBV5-1 and TRBJ2-6; TRBD1 matches at 8 bases. The CDR3 loop spans 20 amino acids. Germline-derived CDR1 and CDR2 are SGHRS and YFSETQ. Trimming took 1 base from V and 0 from J; bases not matched to a gene: 12. CDR3 bases: TGCGCCAGCAGCTTGAGGAGTCCCGGGACAGGACCCTCTGGGGCCAACGTCCTGACTTTC. Translation gives CASSLRSPGTGPSGANVLTF.

This clone appeared a few times. The chain employs TRBV28 and TRBJ1-5; 9 bases match TRBD1. Germline lookup yields CDR1 MDHEN and CDR2 SYDVKM. The V segment lost 8 bases and the J segment 1 base; nucleotides outside the gene matches: 12. CDR3 size: 17 residues. Here the CDR3 DNA reads TGTGCCAGCGGCGAACAGGGGGCCGTGAAAAGCAATCAGCCCCAGCATTTT. Amino acids: CASGEQGAVKSNQPQHF.

Details on this clone: One end of the junction is discordant with germline, which a read error may explain. This chain links TRBV6-1 with TRBJ2-3; 12 bases match TRBD2. CDR1 MNHNS and CDR2 SASEGT come from the germline V gene. CDR3 size: 17 residues. CDR3 amino acids: CASSKARLAGVEDTQYF. For the CDR3, the DNA is TGTGCCAGCAGTAAAGCCCGACTAGCGGGAGTGGAAGATACGCAGTATTTT.

This sequence joins TRBV6-5 and TRBJ1-5, with 12 bases lining up with TRBD1. Germline V CDR1 and CDR2: MNHEY, SVGAGI. The CDR3 is 15 amino acids. The junction had 8 bases not matched to a gene; V was cut back by 8 bases and J by 6 bases. The CDR3 nucleotides read TGTGCCAGCGCCACGAGGGACAGGGGGCTTCAGCCCCAGCATTTT. Amino acids: CASATRDRGLQPQHF.

V gene TRBV19 combines with J gene TRBJ2-5, with D maybe TRBD2 (6 bases). CDR1 and CDR2 from the germline V gene are LNHDA and SQIVND (reference sequence). The CDR3 has 15 residues. The ends were cut back, 0 bases at V and 4 bases at J, with 12 bases in the middle. CDR3 coding DNA: TGTGCCAGTAGTATAGAAGGGCCCGGGGGAGAGACCCAGTACTTC. Protein sequence: CASSIEGPGGETQYF.

The chain carries TRBV19 and TRBJ2-5, with D possibly being TRBD2 (6 bases). CDR1 and CDR2 from the germline V gene are LNHDA and SQIVND (reference sequence). V lost 4 bases to trimming and J lost 1 base, with 13 bases between them. The CDR3 sequence is 15 residues long. The chain's CDR3 is CASSRARGLQETQYF. The CDR3, as DNA: TGTGCCAGTAGTAGAGCCCGGGGACTCCAAGAGACCCAGTACTTC.

V usage is TRBV6-5 and J usage is TRBJ1-1; D unresolved. The germline V and J ends were trimmed by 7 bases and 11 bases, with 11 bases remaining between them. Germline V CDR1 and CDR2: MNHEY, SVGAGI. The CDR3 runs to 10 residues. DNA of the CDR3: TGTGCCAGCACTGGATACGGGGCTTTCTTT. This encodes CASTGYGAFF.

V is TRBV5-4 and J is TRBJ2-1; tentatively, D is TRBD2 (5 bases). V dropped 0 bases and J dropped 5 bases, with 6 bases sitting between them. Germline V gene lookup returns CDR1 SGHNT and CDR2 YYREEE (reference sequence). The CDR3 is 13 residues long. For the CDR3, the DNA is TGTGCCAGCAGCTTGGACGGGAACAATGAGCAGTTCTTC. Amino acids: CASSLDGNNEQFF.

Of note for this clone: Other DNA sequences of this sample code for an identical CDR3. The genes are TRBV24-1 and TRBJ2-7; 9 bases line up with TRBD1. The CDR3 totals 14 residues. Per germline, CDR1 KGHDR and CDR2 SFDVKD. V shed 4 bases and J 4 bases; nucleotides not matched to a gene: 4. The chain's CDR3 is CATSDPGQGYEQYF. CDR3 in DNA: TGTGCCACCAGTGACCCGGGACAGGGATACGAGCAGTACTTC.

Comments on this clone: The junction and the germline gene differ at one end; a read error may be behind it. The V gene is TRBV2, the J gene TRBJ2-1, with TRBD2 matching 7 bases. CDR1 SNHLY and CDR2 FYNNEI come from the germline V gene. This CDR3 has 15 amino acids. The CDR3 spells CASTPELAARRGGVF. The CDR3 coding sequence is TGTGCCAGCACCCCGGAGCTAGCGGCGCGCAGAGGCGGGGTCTTC.

CDR3 sequence reads: CASSQDQGLPHRSYNEQFF. The CDR3, as DNA: TGTGCCAGCAGCCAAGATCAGGGACTACCACACCGGAGCTACAATGAGCAGTTCTTC. V gene TRBV4-2 combines with J gene TRBJ2-1; 7 positions agree with TRBD2. J lost 3 bases, V lost 0 bases, and 14 bases had no gene match. The CDR3 loop spans 19 amino acids. Germline CDR1 reads LGHNA; CDR2 reads YNFKEQ.